This T cell receptor beta chain comes out of a study of T cell responses to AZD1222 COVID-19 vaccine. Germline trimming cut 4 bases from V and 3 bases from J; bases unmatched to any gene: 7. The CDR3 runs to 15 residues. Germline V CDR1 and CDR2: SGHKS, YYEKEE (reference sequence). Worth noting for this clone: The antigen remains undetermined.

General observations from the study: Vaccine-associated CD4 TCRs spanned spike, dominant at 160-218 and 743-854. Most donors were white British, females outnumbered males, and clonal diversity was possibly underestimated.

Sequenced by immunoSEQ multiplex PCR; TCRdb stores in-frame clones only, minus some. The profile shows just under 20,000 clones, approximately 88% of them singletons. The origin of this receptor is an adult who received the AZD1222 COVID-19 vaccine. The gene calls are TRBV5-5 and TRBJ2-7; 10 nucleotides agree with TRBD2. Here the sequenced sample was peripheral blood, taken 28 days after the second AZD1222 dose. The DNA for the CDR3 is TGTGCCAGCAGCCCCTGGGCTAGCGGGAGCTACGAGCAGTACTTC. Its translation: CASSPWASGSYEQYF.